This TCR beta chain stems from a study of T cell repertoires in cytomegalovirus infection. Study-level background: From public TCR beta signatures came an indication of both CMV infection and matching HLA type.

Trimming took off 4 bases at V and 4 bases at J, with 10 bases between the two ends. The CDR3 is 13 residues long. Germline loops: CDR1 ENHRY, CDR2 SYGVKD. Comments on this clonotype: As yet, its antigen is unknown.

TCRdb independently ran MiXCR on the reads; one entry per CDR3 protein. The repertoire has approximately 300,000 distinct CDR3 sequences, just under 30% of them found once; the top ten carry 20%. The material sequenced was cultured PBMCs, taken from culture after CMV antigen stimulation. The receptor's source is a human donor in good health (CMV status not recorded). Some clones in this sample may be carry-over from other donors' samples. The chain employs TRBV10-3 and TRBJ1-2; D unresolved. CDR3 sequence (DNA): TGTGCCATCAGTGTTGACCCCCCCTATGGCTACACCTTC. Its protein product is CAISVDPPYGYTF.